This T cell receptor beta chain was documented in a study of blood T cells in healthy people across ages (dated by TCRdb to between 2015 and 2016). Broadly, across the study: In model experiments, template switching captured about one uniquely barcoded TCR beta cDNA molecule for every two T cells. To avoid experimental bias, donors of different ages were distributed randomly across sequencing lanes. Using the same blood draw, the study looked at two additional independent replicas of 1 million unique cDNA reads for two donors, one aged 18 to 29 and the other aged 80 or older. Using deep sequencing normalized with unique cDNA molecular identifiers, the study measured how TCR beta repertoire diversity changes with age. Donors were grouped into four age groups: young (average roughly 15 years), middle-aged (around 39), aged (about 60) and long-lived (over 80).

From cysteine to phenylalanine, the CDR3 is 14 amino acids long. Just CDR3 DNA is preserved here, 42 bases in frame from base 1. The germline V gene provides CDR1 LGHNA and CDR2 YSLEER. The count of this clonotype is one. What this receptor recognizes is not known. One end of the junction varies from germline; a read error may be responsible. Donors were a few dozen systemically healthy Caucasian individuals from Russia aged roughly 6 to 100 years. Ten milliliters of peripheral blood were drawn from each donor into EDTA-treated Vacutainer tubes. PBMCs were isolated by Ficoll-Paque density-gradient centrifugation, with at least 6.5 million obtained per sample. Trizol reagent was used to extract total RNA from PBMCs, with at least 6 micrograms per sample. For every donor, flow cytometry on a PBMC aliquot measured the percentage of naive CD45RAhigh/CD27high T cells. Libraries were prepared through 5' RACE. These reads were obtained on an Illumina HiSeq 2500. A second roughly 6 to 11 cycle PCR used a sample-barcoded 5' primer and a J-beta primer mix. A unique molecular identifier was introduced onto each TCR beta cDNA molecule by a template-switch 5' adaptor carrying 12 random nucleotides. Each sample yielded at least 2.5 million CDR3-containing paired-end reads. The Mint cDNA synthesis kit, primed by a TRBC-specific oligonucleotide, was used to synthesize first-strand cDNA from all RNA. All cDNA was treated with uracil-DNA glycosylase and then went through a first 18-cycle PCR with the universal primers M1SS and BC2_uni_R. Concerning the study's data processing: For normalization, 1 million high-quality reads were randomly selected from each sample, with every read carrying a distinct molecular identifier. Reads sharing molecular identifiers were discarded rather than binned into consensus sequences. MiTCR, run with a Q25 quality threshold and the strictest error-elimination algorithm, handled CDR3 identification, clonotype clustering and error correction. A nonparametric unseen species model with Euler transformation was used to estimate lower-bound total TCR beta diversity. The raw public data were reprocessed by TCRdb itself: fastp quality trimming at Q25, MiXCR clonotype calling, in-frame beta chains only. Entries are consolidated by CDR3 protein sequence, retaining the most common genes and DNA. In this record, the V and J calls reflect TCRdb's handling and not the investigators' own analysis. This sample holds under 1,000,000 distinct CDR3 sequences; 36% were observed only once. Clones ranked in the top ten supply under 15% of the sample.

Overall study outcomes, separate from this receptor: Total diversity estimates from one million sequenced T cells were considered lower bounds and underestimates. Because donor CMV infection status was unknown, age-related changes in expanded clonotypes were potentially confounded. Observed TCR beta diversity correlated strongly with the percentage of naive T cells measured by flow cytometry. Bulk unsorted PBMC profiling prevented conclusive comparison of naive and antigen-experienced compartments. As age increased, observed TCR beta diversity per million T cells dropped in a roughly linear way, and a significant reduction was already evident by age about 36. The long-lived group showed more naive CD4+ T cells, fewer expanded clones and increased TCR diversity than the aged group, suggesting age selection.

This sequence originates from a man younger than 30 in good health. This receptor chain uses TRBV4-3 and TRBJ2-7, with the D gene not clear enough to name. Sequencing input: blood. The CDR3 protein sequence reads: CAGSQEVVRYEQYF. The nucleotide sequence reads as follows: TGCGCCGGCAGCCAAGAGGTGGTCCGCTACGAGCAGTACTTC.